This T cell receptor (beta chain) was identified in a study of cytomegalovirus exposure and HLA in healthy donors. Overall study findings and caveats: Both high specificity and high sensitivity reportedly marked the classifier's diagnosis of cytomegalovirus status.

A multiplex PCR was run with 60 Vbeta primers and 13 Jbeta primers. Assay used: immunoSEQ multiplex PCR; TCRdb lists only in-frame clones, some missing. The sample lists under 200,000 clones, around 79% occurring once. CDR1 is SGDLS, CDR2 YYNGEE, per germline. J gave up 6 bases and V 0 bases, and 6 bases lay outside the gene matches. The CDR3 runs 15 residues. Concerning this clone: Its specificity is unknown.

The material sequenced was PBMCs. J is TRBJ2-1 and V is TRBV9; TRBD2 agrees at 7 bases. The source of this sequence is a man aged 35 to 55 in good health and CMV-seronegative. The CDR3 is CASSVGSGASNEQFF. In DNA, the CDR3 is TGTGCCAGCAGCGTAGGGAGCGGGGCGAGCAATGAGCAGTTCTTC.